This TCR beta chain was captured in a study of blood T cells in healthy people across ages. Overall study results and limits: With donor CMV status unknown, expanded clonotype changes were possibly confounded. Relative to aged donors, long-lived donors carried more naive CD4+ cells and displayed higher diversity.

Germline V gene sequence: CDR1 LGHNA, CDR2 YNFKEQ. This CDR3 is 17 amino acids long. V shed 0 bases and J shed 1 base, with 14 bases lying between them. About 10 milliliters of peripheral blood were drawn from each donor. As regards this clonotype: Its cognate antigen is unknown.

The use of a sample-barcoded 5' primer and a J-beta primer mix characterized a second PCR of about 7 to 12 cycles. Each cDNA molecule carried a tag from a template-switch adaptor that contained 12 random nucleotides. TCRdb fed the 5' RACE reads into MiXCR, producing one record per CDR3 protein. The table lists about 290,000 distinct CDR3 sequences, roughly a quarter of them singletons. This chain links TRBV4-2 with TRBJ2-3; D is possibly TRBD2 (6 bases). This clonotype was sampled from a woman in her 70s in good health. Sequenced input: blood. Here the CDR3 DNA reads TGTGCCAGCAGCCAAGAGCTTCCGGGAGCGGGCACAGATACGCAGTATTTT. This encodes CASSQELPGAGTDTQYF.